The sequence of this T cell receptor beta chain was determined in a study of T cell repertoires in cytomegalovirus infection. On the study more broadly: In public TCR beta signatures, there were indications of both CMV infection and matching HLA type. Study outcomes and limitations: In two of eight donors, the top clonotype was HLA-C-restricted CMV-specific.

Via MiXCR, TCRdb re-called the reads, giving one row per CDR3 protein. The data show 200,000 to 300,000 distinct CDR3 sequences, with 9% to 15% seen just once and approximately 1.8% held by the top ten. This CDR3 spans 14 amino acids. CDR1 is SNHLY, CDR2 FYNNEI, per germline. Trimming at V came to 3 bases and at J to 3 bases, leaving 2 bases not matched to a gene. Concerning this clonotype itself: Its matching antigen is unknown.

The genes are TRBV2 and TRBJ1-5, with 7 bases aligning to TRBD1. The receptor comes from a human donor in good health (CMV status not recorded). Some clones in this sample may be carry-over from other donors' samples. Input material: PBMCs. CDR3 sequence (DNA): TGTGCCAGCAGTGAGGGACAGTTCAATCAGCCCCAGCATTTT. It yields the protein CASSEGQFNQPQHF.